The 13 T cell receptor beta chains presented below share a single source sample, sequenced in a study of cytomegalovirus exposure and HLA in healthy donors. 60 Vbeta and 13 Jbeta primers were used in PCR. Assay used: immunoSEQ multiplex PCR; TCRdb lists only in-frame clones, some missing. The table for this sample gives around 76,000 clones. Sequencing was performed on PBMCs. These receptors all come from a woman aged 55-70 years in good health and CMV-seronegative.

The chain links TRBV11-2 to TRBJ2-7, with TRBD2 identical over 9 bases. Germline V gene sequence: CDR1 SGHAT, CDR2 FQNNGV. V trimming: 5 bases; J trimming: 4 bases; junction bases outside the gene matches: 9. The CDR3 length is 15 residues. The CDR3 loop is CASSAGLARGYEQYF. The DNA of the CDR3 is TGTGCCAGCAGCGCGGGACTAGCTAGGGGGTACGAGCAGTACTTC.

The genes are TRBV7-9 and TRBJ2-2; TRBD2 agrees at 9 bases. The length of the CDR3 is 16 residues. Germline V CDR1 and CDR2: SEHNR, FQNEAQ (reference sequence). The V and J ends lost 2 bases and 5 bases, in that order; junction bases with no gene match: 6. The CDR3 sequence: CASSLSPSGITGELFF. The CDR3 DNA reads TGTGCCAGCAGCTTATCCCCTAGCGGGATTACCGGGGAGCTGTTTTTT.

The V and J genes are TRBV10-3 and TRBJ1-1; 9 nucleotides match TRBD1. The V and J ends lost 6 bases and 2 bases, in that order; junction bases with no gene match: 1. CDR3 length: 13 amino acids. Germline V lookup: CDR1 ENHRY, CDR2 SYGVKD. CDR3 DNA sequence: TGTGCCATCAGACAGGGGGCCAACACTGAAGCTTTCTTT. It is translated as CAIRQGANTEAFF.

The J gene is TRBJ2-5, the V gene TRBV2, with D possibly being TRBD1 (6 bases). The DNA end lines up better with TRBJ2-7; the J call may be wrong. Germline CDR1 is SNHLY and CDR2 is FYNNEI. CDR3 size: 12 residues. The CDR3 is CASREQGYEQYF. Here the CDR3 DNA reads TGTGCCAGCAGGGAACAGGGCTACGAGCAGTACTTC.

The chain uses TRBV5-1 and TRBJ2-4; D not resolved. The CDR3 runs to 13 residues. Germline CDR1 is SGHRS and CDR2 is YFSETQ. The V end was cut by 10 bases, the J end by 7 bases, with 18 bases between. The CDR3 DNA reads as TGCGCCTCAGCGAGCCCGGAAGGTAACATTCAGTACTTC. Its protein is CASASPEGNIQYF.

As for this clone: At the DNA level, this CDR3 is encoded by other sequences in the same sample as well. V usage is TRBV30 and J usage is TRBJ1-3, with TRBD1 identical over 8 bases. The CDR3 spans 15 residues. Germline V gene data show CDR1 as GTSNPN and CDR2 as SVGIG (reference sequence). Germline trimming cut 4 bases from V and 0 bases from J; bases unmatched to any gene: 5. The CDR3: CAWNTGGFSGNTIYF. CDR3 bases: TGTGCCTGGAATACAGGGGGTTTCTCTGGAAACACCATATATTTT.

The CDR3 DNA sequence: TGTGCCAGCAGTTATGGTGCAGGGAGGCAAGAGACCCAGTACTTC. Protein sequence: CASSYGAGRQETQYF. The rearrangement uses TRBV6-5 and TRBJ2-5, with D possibly matching TRBD2 (6 bases). Trimming took off 3 bases at V and 2 bases at J, with 13 bases between the two ends. The CDR3 consists of 15 residues. Germline assignment: CDR1 MNHEY and CDR2 SVGAGI.

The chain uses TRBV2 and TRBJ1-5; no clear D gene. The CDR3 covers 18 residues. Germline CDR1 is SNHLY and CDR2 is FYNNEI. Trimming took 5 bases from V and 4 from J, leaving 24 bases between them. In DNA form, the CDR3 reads TGTGCCAGCAGTCAAGGCCCTGGGAGATTTCTAGGGAATCAGCCCCAGCATTTT. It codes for CASSQGPGRFLGNQPQHF.

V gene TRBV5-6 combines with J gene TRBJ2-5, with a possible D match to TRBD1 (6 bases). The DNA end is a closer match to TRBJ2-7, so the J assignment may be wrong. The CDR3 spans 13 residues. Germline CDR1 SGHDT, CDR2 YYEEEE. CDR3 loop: CASSFQGSYEQYF. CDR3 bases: TGTGCCAGCAGCTTTCAGGGGTCCTACGAGCAGTACTTC.

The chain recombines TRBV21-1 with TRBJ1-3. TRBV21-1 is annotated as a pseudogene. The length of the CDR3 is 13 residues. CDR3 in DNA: TGTGCCAGCAACGGTCTCTTTGGAAACACCATATATTTT. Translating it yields CASNGLFGNTIYF.

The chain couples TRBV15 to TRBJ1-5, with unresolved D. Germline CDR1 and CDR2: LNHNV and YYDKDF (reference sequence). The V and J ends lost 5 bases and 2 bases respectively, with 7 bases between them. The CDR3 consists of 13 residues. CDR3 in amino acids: CATSPGGNQPQHF. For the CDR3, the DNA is TGTGCCACCAGCCCCGGGGGCAATCAGCCCCAGCATTTT.

CDR3 nucleotides: TGTGCCAGCAACCGACAGGGGAATCAGCCCCAGCATTTT. Its translation is CASNRQGNQPQHF. The chain is built from TRBV6-6 and TRBJ1-5; 8 positions agree with TRBD1. The V gene's germline CDR1 is MNHNY and CDR2 SVGAGI (reference sequence). CDR3 length equals 13 residues. V was clipped by 7 bases and J by 4 bases; unmatched bases: 3.

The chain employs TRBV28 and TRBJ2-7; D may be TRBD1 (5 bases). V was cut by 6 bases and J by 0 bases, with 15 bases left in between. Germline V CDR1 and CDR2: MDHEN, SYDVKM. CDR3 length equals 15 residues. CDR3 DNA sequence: TGTGCCAGCAGCCGCCGGCGAGACAGCTCCTACGAGCAGTACTTC. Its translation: CASSRRRDSSYEQYF.